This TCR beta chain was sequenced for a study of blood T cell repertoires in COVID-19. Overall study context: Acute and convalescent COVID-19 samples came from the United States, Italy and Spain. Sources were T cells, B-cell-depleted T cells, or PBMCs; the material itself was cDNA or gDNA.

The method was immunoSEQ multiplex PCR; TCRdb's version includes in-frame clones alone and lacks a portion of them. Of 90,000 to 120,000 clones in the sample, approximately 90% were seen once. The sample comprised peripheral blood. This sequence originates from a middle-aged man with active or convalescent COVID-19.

The CDR3 nucleotides are TGTGCCAGCAGCGTAGGGACAGCGATTTCCTACGAGCAGTACTTC. This translates into CASSVGTAISYEQYF. V gene TRBV9 combines with J gene TRBJ2-7; tentative D call: TRBD1 (6 bases). The CDR3 extends over 15 amino acids. CDR1 is SGDLS, CDR2 YYNGEE, per germline. Trimming took off 0 bases at V and 1 base at J, with 11 bases between the two ends.